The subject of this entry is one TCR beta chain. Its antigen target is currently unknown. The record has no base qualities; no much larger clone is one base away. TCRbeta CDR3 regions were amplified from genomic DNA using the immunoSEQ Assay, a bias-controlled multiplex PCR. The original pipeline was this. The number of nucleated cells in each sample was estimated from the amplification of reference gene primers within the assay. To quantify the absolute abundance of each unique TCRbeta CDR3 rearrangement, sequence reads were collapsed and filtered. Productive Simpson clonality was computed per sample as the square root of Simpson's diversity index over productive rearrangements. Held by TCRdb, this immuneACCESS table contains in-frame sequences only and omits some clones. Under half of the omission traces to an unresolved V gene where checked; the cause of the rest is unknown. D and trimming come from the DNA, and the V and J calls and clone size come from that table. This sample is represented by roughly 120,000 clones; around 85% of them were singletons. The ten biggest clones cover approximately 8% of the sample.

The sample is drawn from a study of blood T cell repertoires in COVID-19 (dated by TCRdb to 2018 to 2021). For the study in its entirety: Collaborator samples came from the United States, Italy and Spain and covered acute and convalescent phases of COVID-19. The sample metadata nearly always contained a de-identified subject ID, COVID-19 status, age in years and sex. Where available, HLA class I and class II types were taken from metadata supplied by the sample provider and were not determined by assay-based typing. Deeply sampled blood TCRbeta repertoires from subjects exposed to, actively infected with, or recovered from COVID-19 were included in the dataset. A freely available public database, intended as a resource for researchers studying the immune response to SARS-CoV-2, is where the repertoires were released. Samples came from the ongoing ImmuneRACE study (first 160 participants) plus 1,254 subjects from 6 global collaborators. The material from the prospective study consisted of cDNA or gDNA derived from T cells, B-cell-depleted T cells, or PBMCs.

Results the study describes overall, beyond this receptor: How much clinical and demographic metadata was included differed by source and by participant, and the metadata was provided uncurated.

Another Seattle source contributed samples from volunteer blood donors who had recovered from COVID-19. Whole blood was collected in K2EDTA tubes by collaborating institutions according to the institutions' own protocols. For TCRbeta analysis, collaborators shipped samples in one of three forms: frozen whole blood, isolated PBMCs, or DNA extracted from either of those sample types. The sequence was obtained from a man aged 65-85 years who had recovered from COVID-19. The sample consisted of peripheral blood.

The nucleotides are TGTGCCACCAGCAGATCGTCTGGGGCCAACGTCCTGACTTTC. Its protein product is CATSRSSGANVLTF. The sequence is built from TRBV15 and TRBJ2-6; no D gene is confidently identified. The CDR3 numbers 14 residues from cysteine through phenylalanine. Just the 42-base CDR3 DNA is kept, in frame starting at base 1. Between the V and J ends, shortened by 2 bases and 1 base respectively, the junction contains 3 bases. CDR1 and CDR2, per the germline V gene (reference sequence), are LNHNV and YYDKDF.